Below are 14 T cell receptor beta chains sequenced from a single sample in a study of blood T cell repertoires in COVID-19. Generated by immunoSEQ multiplex PCR, the TCRdb table keeps only in-frame clones and is missing some. Here the sample spans over 150,000 clones, around 82% being singletons. Sequenced input: PBMCs or T cells enriched from blood (not recorded which). The origin of the receptors is a middle-aged man who had recovered from COVID-19.

CDR3 sequence: CSASRGQSTDTQYF. CDR3 DNA: TGCAGTGCTAGTAGAGGGCAGAGCACAGATACGCAGTATTTT. V and J are TRBV20-1 and TRBJ2-3; TRBD2 might be the D (5 bases). V was cut by 3 bases and J by 0 bases, with 10 bases left in between. The CDR3 is 14 amino acids. From germline, CDR1 is DFQATT and CDR2 SNEGSKA (reference sequence).

This chain connects TRBV7-6 to TRBJ1-1, with 7 bases identical to TRBD1. The CDR3 runs to 15 residues. Germline V gives CDR1 SGHVS, CDR2 FNYEAQ. J lost 1 base, V lost 7 bases, and 9 bases had no gene match. CDR3: CASTPRGRWNTEAFF. In DNA form, the CDR3 reads TGTGCCAGCACCCCTAGGGGGCGATGGAACACTGAAGCTTTCTTT.

This clone is a singleton in its sample. J is TRBJ1-2 and V is TRBV28, with a weak D call TRBD1 (5 bases). The CDR3 is made up of 15 amino acids. Trimming left V 2 bases short and J 4 bases short, with 14 bases between. Germline loops: CDR1 MDHEN, CDR2 SYDVKM. The CDR3 reads CASSLKMRGFYGYTF. DNA of the CDR3: TGTGCCAGCAGTTTAAAAATGCGGGGGTTCTATGGCTACACCTTC.

V gene TRBV7-9 combines with J gene TRBJ1-1; D gene ambiguous. Trimming cost V 6 bases and J 2 bases, with 7 bases left between them. The V gene's germline CDR1 is SEHNR and CDR2 FQNEAQ (reference sequence). The CDR3 totals 12 residues. CDR3 bases: TGTGCCAGCAGGGCAGGAAACACTGAAGCTTTCTTT. This translates into CASRAGNTEAFF.

This sequence joins TRBV5-6 and TRBJ2-2; TRBD2 is a possible D gene (5 bases). The germline V gene has CDR1 SGHDT and CDR2 YYEEEE. The CDR3 spans 13 residues. The germline V and J ends were trimmed by 4 bases and 7 bases, with 11 bases remaining between them. CDR3 bases: TGTGCCAGCAGCCCAGTTGGAGGCGGGGAGCTGTTTTTT. Translating it yields CASSPVGGGELFF.

The chain uses TRBV29-1 and TRBJ1-5; TRBD1 is a possible D gene (6 bases). The germline gives CDR1 SQVTM, CDR2 ANQGSEA. The germline V and J ends were trimmed by 5 bases and 2 bases, with 13 bases remaining between them. The CDR3 has 14 amino acids. CDR3 coding DNA: TGCAGCGTTACTTCGGACAGCGGCAATCAGCCCCAGCATTTT. Translated, it gives CSVTSDSGNQPQHF.

The rearrangement links TRBV18 to TRBJ1-2, with TRBD1 matching 9 bases. The trim removed 3 bases at V and 2 bases at J, leaving 4 bases unmatched. This CDR3 is built from 15 residues. CDR1 is KGHSH and CDR2 is LQKENI in the germline V gene. The CDR3 protein is CASSPSGQGNYGYTF. For the CDR3, the DNA is TGTGCCAGCTCACCGTCGGGACAGGGAAACTATGGCTACACCTTC.

Details on this clone: Germline is not matched at one junction end, which may reflect a read error. The chain links TRBV7-7 to TRBJ2-3; D perhaps matches TRBD2 (5 bases). This CDR3 spans 16 amino acids. Germline CDR1 reads SSHAT; CDR2 reads FNYEAQ (reference sequence). Written as DNA, the CDR3 is TGTGCTAGCAGCCCACTTTCCGTCGGGGGCACAGATACGCAGTATTTT. Translation: CASSPLSVGGTDTQYF.

This clone was seen only once. The chain links TRBV10-1 to TRBJ1-2; perhaps TRBD1 as D (6 bases). Trimming took 3 bases from V and 8 from J, leaving 28 bases between them. The CDR3 runs to 18 residues. Germline loops: CDR1 WNHNN, CDR2 SYGVQD (reference sequence). CDR3 amino acids: CASSDWLYRAEGCRGYTF. The CDR3 DNA is TGCGCCAGCAGTGATTGGTTGTACAGGGCCGAAGGGTGTAGGGGCTACACCTTC.

This clone was picked up a small number of times. The chain recombines TRBV2 with TRBJ1-1, with a tentative D call TRBD1 (5 bases). V was pared by 2 bases and J by 5 bases, with 12 bases between. Looked up from germline, CDR1 is SNHLY and CDR2 is FYNNEI. The CDR3 is made up of 14 amino acids. CDR3 in DNA: TGTGCCAGCAGTGAATGGGGGGAATGGACTGAAGCTTTCTTT. It codes for CASSEWGEWTEAFF.

Only one count was recorded for this clone. V and J are TRBV4-3 and TRBJ2-2; 8 bases fit TRBD2. CDR3 length: 18 residues. V dropped 1 base and J dropped 5; count of bases not matched to a gene: 12. The germline gives CDR1 LGHNA, CDR2 YSLEER. The CDR3 nucleotides read TGCGCCAGCAGCCAAGGGATTAGCGGGGAAGAGCGGACCGGGGAGCTGTTTTTT. It codes for CASSQGISGEERTGELFF.

V gene TRBV19 combines with J gene TRBJ1-2; TRBD1 matches 11 bases. Trimming took 9 bases from V and 8 from J; bases not matched to a gene: 11. The germline V gene has CDR1 LNHDA and CDR2 SQIVND (reference sequence). CDR3 length: 14 amino acids. CDR3 in DNA: TGTGCCAGCTCCCCAGGACAGGGGGCGTGGGGCTACACCTTC. Its protein product is CASSPGQGAWGYTF.

The table lists this clone with a few counts. This chain joins TRBV27 and TRBJ1-2, with 7 bases identical to TRBD1. The CDR3 is 14 amino acids. Germline trimming cut 3 bases from V and 7 bases from J; bases unmatched to any gene: 8. Germline V gene lookup returns CDR1 MNHEY and CDR2 SMNVEV (reference sequence). This CDR3 is CASSFSSGGAGYTF. CDR3 nucleotide sequence: TGTGCCAGCAGTTTTTCCTCAGGGGGTGCTGGCTACACCTTC.

The V and J genes are TRBV5-4 and TRBJ2-1; D perhaps matches TRBD1 (6 bases). Germline V CDR1 and CDR2: SGHNT, YYREEE (reference sequence). Trimming shortened V by 1 base and J by 7 bases, and 9 bases separated the two germline ends. This CDR3 spans 13 amino acids. The CDR3 DNA reads as TGTGCCAGCAGCTTGCAGGGGCCGAATGAGCAGTTCTTC. Translated: CASSLQGPNEQFF.